This is a list of T cell receptor beta chains from one sample in a study of OX40 agonist ivuxolimab in advanced cancers. Sequencing was performed with immunoSEQ multiplex PCR; in TCRdb, only in-frame clones are kept and a portion is missing. Of around 64,000 clones in the sample, approximately 88% were seen once. The specimen was CD4+ or CD8+ T cells sorted from blood, collected in a trial of the OX40 agonist ivuxolimab. Receptors were obtained from an adult with an advanced solid tumor such as melanoma, head and neck, liver or kidney cancer. CDR3s include the opening cysteine and the closing phenylalanine or tryptophan. The D gene is left open where the match is weak. A clone size is listed for some rows: how often the clone was seen (once, few, many), or a class if it is expanded.

d_call: TRBD1; j_call: TRBJ1-6; clone_size: -; v_call: TRBV5-1; cdr3_aa: CASSWTGDRNSPLHF; cdr3_nt: TGCGCCAGCAGCTGGACAGGGGATCGGAATTCACCCCTCCACTTT
d_call: -; j_call: TRBJ2-5; clone_size: -; v_call: TRBV5-4; cdr3_aa: CASSFPTGQETQYF; cdr3_nt: TGTGCCAGCAGCTTCCCGACAGGCCAAGAGACCCAGTACTTC
d_call: TRBD1; j_call: TRBJ2-1; clone_size: -; v_call: TRBV4-1; cdr3_aa: CASSQGRDRAYNEQFF; cdr3_nt: TGCGCCAGCAGCCAAGGTCGGGACAGGGCCTACAATGAGCAGTTCTTC
d_call: -; j_call: TRBJ2-7; clone_size: -; v_call: TRBV7-2; cdr3_aa: CASSPGRGGPYSYEQYF; cdr3_nt: TGTGCCAGCAGCCCGGGAAGGGGGGGCCCCTATTCCTACGAGCAGTACTTC
d_call: TRBD1; j_call: TRBJ1-2; clone_size: -; v_call: TRBV5-1; cdr3_aa: CASSSTGDYGYTF; cdr3_nt: TGCGCCAGCAGTTCTACAGGGGACTATGGCTACACCTTC
d_call: -; j_call: TRBJ1-2; clone_size: -; v_call: TRBV30; cdr3_aa: CAWSVRKRGYTF; cdr3_nt: TGTGCCTGGAGTGTACGTAAACGTGGCTACACCTTC
d_call: -; j_call: TRBJ1-2; clone_size: -; v_call: TRBV28; cdr3_aa: CASSLISSPGGYTF; cdr3_nt: TGTGCCAGCAGTTTAATCTCCAGCCCGGGCGGCTACACCTTC
d_call: -; j_call: TRBJ1-2; clone_size: once; v_call: TRBV6-5; cdr3_aa: CASSRTGTYGYTF; cdr3_nt: TGTGCCAGCAGTCGAACAGGAACATATGGCTACACCTTC
d_call: -; j_call: TRBJ2-3; clone_size: -; v_call: TRBV6-6; cdr3_aa: CASSYDNRVSKDTQYF; cdr3_nt: TGTGCCAGCAGTTATGATAATCGGGTTTCCAAAGATACGCAGTATTTT
d_call: TRBD1; j_call: TRBJ1-5; clone_size: -; v_call: TRBV30; cdr3_aa: CAWSTGTANQPQHF; cdr3_nt: TGTGCCTGGAGTACCGGGACAGCTAATCAGCCCCAGCATTTT
d_call: TRBD1; j_call: TRBJ2-2; clone_size: -; v_call: TRBV10-3; cdr3_aa: CAIRNGTGGFAGELFF; cdr3_nt: TGTGCCATCAGAAACGGGACAGGGGGATTCGCCGGGGAGCTGTTTTTT
d_call: TRBD2; j_call: TRBJ2-3; clone_size: -; v_call: TRBV9; cdr3_aa: CASSVGGRDTDTQYF; cdr3_nt: TGTGCCAGCAGCGTAGGAGGGAGGGACACAGATACGCAGTATTTT
d_call: TRBD1; j_call: TRBJ1-2; clone_size: -; v_call: TRBV5-1; cdr3_aa: CASSDGTGTGYGYTF; cdr3_nt: TGCGCCAGCAGCGACGGGACAGGGACGGGGTATGGCTACACCTTC
d_call: -; j_call: TRBJ1-6; clone_size: -; v_call: TRBV18; cdr3_aa: CASSPSRENSPLHF; cdr3_nt: TGTGCCAGCTCACCATCACGGGAGAATTCACCCCTCCACTTT
d_call: -; j_call: TRBJ1-3; clone_size: -; v_call: TRBV6-1; cdr3_aa: CASSPKGNTIYF; cdr3_nt: TGTGCCAGCAGTCCAAAGGGAAACACCATATATTTT
d_call: -; j_call: TRBJ2-7; clone_size: -; v_call: TRBV7-2; cdr3_aa: CASSSREGRSYEQYF; cdr3_nt: TGTGCCAGCAGCTCCCGTGAGGGCCGCTCCTACGAGCAGTACTTC
d_call: -; j_call: TRBJ1-6; clone_size: -; v_call: TRBV6-5; cdr3_aa: CASSRGFNSPLHF; cdr3_nt: TGTGCCAGCAGCCGAGGGTTCAATTCACCCCTCCACTTT
d_call: -; j_call: TRBJ1-1; clone_size: -; v_call: TRBV7-8; cdr3_aa: CASSSQILNTEAFF; cdr3_nt: TGTGCCAGCAGCTCCCAGATCCTGAACACTGAAGCTTTCTTT
d_call: -; j_call: TRBJ1-2; clone_size: few; v_call: TRBV29-1; cdr3_aa: CSVAQGPNYGYTF; cdr3_nt: TGCAGCGTAGCCCAGGGGCCTAACTATGGCTACACCTTC
d_call: TRBD1; j_call: TRBJ1-2; clone_size: -; v_call: TRBV14; cdr3_aa: CASSPFGTGNYYDGYTF; cdr3_nt: TGTGCCAGCAGCCCGTTCGGGACAGGGAATTACTATGATGGCTACACCTTC
d_call: -; j_call: TRBJ1-3; clone_size: -; v_call: TRBV6-6; cdr3_aa: CACRRDLSGNTIYF; cdr3_nt: TGTGCCTGTCGACGGGACCTATCTGGAAACACCATATATTTT
d_call: TRBD2; j_call: TRBJ2-7; clone_size: few; v_call: TRBV14; cdr3_aa: CASSQIGSGTYEQYF; cdr3_nt: TGTGCCAGCAGCCAGATTGGTAGCGGGACCTACGAGCAGTACTTC
d_call: -; j_call: TRBJ2-7; clone_size: -; v_call: TRBV5-8; cdr3_aa: CASSLDSPVEQYF; cdr3_nt: TGTGCCAGCAGCTTGGACAGCCCGGTCGAGCAGTACTTC
d_call: -; j_call: TRBJ1-5; clone_size: few; v_call: TRBV18; cdr3_aa: CASSASNQPQHF; cdr3_nt: TGTGCCAGCTCAGCAAGTAATCAGCCCCAGCATTTT
d_call: -; j_call: TRBJ2-5; clone_size: -; v_call: TRBV2; cdr3_aa: CASSGRARETQYF; cdr3_nt: TGTGCCAGCAGTGGAAGGGCGAGGGAGACCCAGTACTTC
d_call: TRBD2; j_call: TRBJ2-1; clone_size: once; v_call: TRBV5-6; cdr3_aa: CASSLSVSGRVYNEQFF; cdr3_nt: TGTGCCAGCAGCTTGTCCGTTAGCGGGAGGGTCTACAATGAGCAGTTCTTC
d_call: -; j_call: TRBJ1-2; clone_size: -; v_call: TRBV10-3; cdr3_aa: CAISPTGGRDGYTF; cdr3_nt: TGTGCCATCAGCCCGACCGGGGGGAGGGATGGCTACACCTTC
d_call: -; j_call: TRBJ1-6; clone_size: -; v_call: TRBV10-3; cdr3_aa: CASSYGEGRSNSPLHF; cdr3_nt: TGTGCCAGCAGTTATGGGGAGGGAAGGAGTAATTCACCCCTCCACTTT
d_call: -; j_call: TRBJ2-5; clone_size: -; v_call: TRBV7-9; cdr3_aa: CASSFGQNKETQYF; cdr3_nt: TGTGCCAGCAGCTTCGGACAGAATAAAGAGACCCAGTACTTC
d_call: -; j_call: TRBJ1-2; clone_size: -; v_call: TRBV7-2; cdr3_aa: CASSSKGGYTF; cdr3_nt: TGTGCCAGCAGCTCAAAAGGCGGCTACACCTTC
d_call: -; j_call: TRBJ1-1; clone_size: few; v_call: TRBV18; cdr3_aa: CASSPPSGWDTEAFF; cdr3_nt: TGTGCCAGCTCACCACCGTCAGGGTGGGACACTGAAGCTTTCTTT
d_call: -; j_call: TRBJ2-3; clone_size: -; v_call: TRBV27; cdr3_aa: CASRLTSTDTQYF; cdr3_nt: TGTGCCAGCCGATTAACTAGCACAGATACGCAGTATTTT
d_call: TRBD1; j_call: TRBJ2-2; clone_size: -; v_call: TRBV2; cdr3_aa: CASSVKAGGPGELFF; cdr3_nt: TGTGCCAGCAGTGTAAAAGCAGGGGGCCCCGGGGAGCTGTTTTTT
d_call: -; j_call: TRBJ2-1; clone_size: -; v_call: TRBV9; cdr3_aa: CASSVDWDEQFF; cdr3_nt: TGTGCCAGCAGCGTAGACTGGGATGAGCAGTTCTTC
d_call: -; j_call: TRBJ1-4; clone_size: -; v_call: TRBV30; cdr3_aa: CAWSPGYGNEKLFF; cdr3_nt: TGTGCCTGGAGTCCGGGGTACGGAAATGAAAAACTGTTTTTT
d_call: -; j_call: TRBJ2-2; clone_size: -; v_call: TRBV10-3; cdr3_aa: CAISGDNHLGGELFF; cdr3_nt: TGTGCCATCAGTGGGGACAATCATTTAGGAGGGGAGCTGTTTTTT
d_call: TRBD2; j_call: TRBJ2-1; clone_size: -; v_call: TRBV19; cdr3_aa: CASSRTSERPYNEQFF; cdr3_nt: TGTGCCAGTAGTCGGACTAGCGAGCGACCCTACAATGAGCAGTTCTTC
d_call: -; j_call: TRBJ1-2; clone_size: -; v_call: TRBV10-3; cdr3_aa: CAIRNALEGYTF; cdr3_nt: TGTGCCATCAGGAATGCCCTGGAGGGCTACACCTTC
d_call: -; j_call: TRBJ2-4; clone_size: -; v_call: TRBV30; cdr3_aa: CAWSVRQAKNIQYF; cdr3_nt: TGTGCCTGGAGTGTTCGTCAGGCCAAAAACATTCAGTACTTC
d_call: -; j_call: TRBJ2-2; clone_size: -; v_call: TRBV11-2; cdr3_aa: CASSLVRSGELFF; cdr3_nt: TGTGCCAGCAGCTTAGTTCGGAGCGGGGAGCTGTTTTTT
d_call: -; j_call: TRBJ1-4; clone_size: -; v_call: TRBV19; cdr3_aa: CASSILLVPGNEKLFF; cdr3_nt: TGTGCCAGTAGTATCCTCCTCGTTCCGGGCAATGAAAAACTGTTTTTT
d_call: -; j_call: TRBJ2-5; clone_size: -; v_call: TRBV9; cdr3_aa: CASSVGVGAGETQYF; cdr3_nt: TGTGCCAGCAGCGTAGGGGTAGGGGCTGGCGAGACCCAGTACTTC
d_call: -; j_call: TRBJ1-4; clone_size: -; v_call: TRBV19; cdr3_aa: CASSTRGDEKLFF; cdr3_nt: TGTGCCAGTAGCACACGGGGTGACGAAAAACTGTTTTTT
d_call: TRBD2; j_call: TRBJ2-7; clone_size: -; v_call: TRBV23-1; cdr3_aa: CASSQSGGGPEVEQYF; cdr3_nt: TGCGCCAGCAGTCAATCGGGGGGGGGTCCCGAAGTCGAGCAGTACTTC
d_call: -; j_call: TRBJ1-1; clone_size: once; v_call: TRBV11-2; cdr3_aa: CASSFVPTEAFF; cdr3_nt: TGTGCCAGCAGCTTCGTGCCCACTGAAGCTTTCTTT
d_call: -; j_call: TRBJ2-7; clone_size: -; v_call: TRBV7-9; cdr3_aa: CASRPHAPLYEQYF; cdr3_nt: TGTGCCAGCAGGCCCCATGCACCCCTCTACGAGCAGTACTTC
d_call: TRBD1; j_call: TRBJ1-5; clone_size: -; v_call: TRBV7-2; cdr3_aa: CASSGGQGPNQPQHF; cdr3_nt: TGTGCCAGCAGCGGGGGACAGGGGCCTAATCAGCCCCAGCATTTT
d_call: -; j_call: TRBJ1-1; clone_size: -; v_call: TRBV18; cdr3_aa: CASSPAGDGYTEAFF; cdr3_nt: TGTGCCAGCTCACCAGCGGGAGATGGGTACACTGAAGCTTTCTTT
d_call: -; j_call: TRBJ2-3; clone_size: -; v_call: TRBV14; cdr3_aa: CASSQANTDTQYF; cdr3_nt: TGTGCCAGCAGCCAGGCCAACACAGATACGCAGTATTTT
d_call: -; j_call: TRBJ2-5; clone_size: -; v_call: TRBV20-1; cdr3_aa: CSASPRAQYF; cdr3_nt: TGCAGTGCCTCCCCCAGGGCCCAGTACTTC
d_call: -; j_call: TRBJ2-1; clone_size: -; v_call: TRBV27; cdr3_aa: CASRTGGLPNEQFF; cdr3_nt: TGTGCCAGCAGGACGGGCGGACTTCCCAATGAGCAGTTCTTC
d_call: -; j_call: TRBJ1-2; clone_size: -; v_call: TRBV19; cdr3_aa: CASSPMSTGSYGYTF; cdr3_nt: TGTGCCAGTAGTCCCATGAGTACGGGGTCCTATGGCTACACCTTC
d_call: -; j_call: TRBJ2-1; clone_size: -; v_call: TRBV7-9; cdr3_aa: CASSLGGADNEQFF; cdr3_nt: TGTGCCAGCAGCTTGGGGGGCGCGGACAATGAGCAGTTCTTC
d_call: -; j_call: TRBJ2-5; clone_size: -; v_call: TRBV5-1; cdr3_aa: CASSLKAETQYF; cdr3_nt: TGCGCCAGCAGCTTGAAGGCGGAGACCCAGTACTTC
d_call: -; j_call: TRBJ2-7; clone_size: -; v_call: TRBV6-6; cdr3_aa: CASSPSISYEQYF; cdr3_nt: TGTGCCAGCAGTCCTTCCATCTCCTACGAGCAGTACTTC
d_call: -; j_call: TRBJ2-1; clone_size: -; v_call: TRBV2; cdr3_aa: CATQDRSYNEQFF; cdr3_nt: TGTGCCACCCAGGACAGATCCTACAATGAGCAGTTCTTC
d_call: -; j_call: TRBJ1-1; clone_size: -; v_call: TRBV7-8; cdr3_aa: CASSLQDTEAFF; cdr3_nt: TGTGCCAGCAGCTTACAGGACACTGAAGCTTTCTTT